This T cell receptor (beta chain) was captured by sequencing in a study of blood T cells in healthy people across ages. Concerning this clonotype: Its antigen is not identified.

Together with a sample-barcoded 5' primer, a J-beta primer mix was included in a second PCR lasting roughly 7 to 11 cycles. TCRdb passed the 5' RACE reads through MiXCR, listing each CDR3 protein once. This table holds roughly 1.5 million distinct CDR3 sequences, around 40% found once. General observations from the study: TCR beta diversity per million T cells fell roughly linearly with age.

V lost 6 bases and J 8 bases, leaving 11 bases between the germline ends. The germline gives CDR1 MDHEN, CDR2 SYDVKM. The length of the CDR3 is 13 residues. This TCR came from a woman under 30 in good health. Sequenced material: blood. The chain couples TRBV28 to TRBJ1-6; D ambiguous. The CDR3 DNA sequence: TGTGCCAGCAGCCCTCCGACCTATTCACCCCTCCACTTT. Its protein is CASSPPTYSPLHF.